These 29 T cell receptor beta chains came from one sample sequenced in a study of CD8 T cells in ankylosing spondylitis. Each CDR3 protein is one row after TCRdb ran MiXCR on the 5' RACE reads. The sample lists about 36,000 distinct CDR3 sequences; 6% were seen once. The sequenced sample consisted of blood, either unsorted or a sorted T cell fraction (not recorded which). Source of these receptors: a male donor with ankylosing spondylitis or in good health (not recorded which).

This clonotype has ten or more counts. This rearrangement joins TRBV20-1 to TRBJ2-3; D is perhaps TRBD2 (6 bases). The ends were cut back, 3 bases at V and 0 bases at J, with 10 bases in the middle. Germline CDR1 reads DFQATT; CDR2 reads SNEGSKA (reference sequence). This CDR3 is built from 14 residues. The chain's CDR3 is CSASYSGSTDTQYF. CDR3 sequence (DNA): TGCAGTGCTAGTTACAGCGGGAGCACAGATACGCAGTATTTT.

This clonotype was counted ten times or more. The V call is TRBV7-9, the J call TRBJ2-5; D gene uncertain. Trimming took 2 bases from V and 5 from J, leaving 12 bases between them. The length of the CDR3 is 14 residues. The germline V gene encodes CDR1 SEHNR and CDR2 FQNEAQ (reference sequence). Here the CDR3 reads CASSLWSSGETQYF. The CDR3 coding sequence is TGTGCCAGCAGCTTATGGTCCTCTGGGGAGACCCAGTACTTC. Drawing the rest from reference TRBV7-9 and TRBJ2-5, the complete variable domain is DTGVSQNPRHKITKRGQNVTFRCDPISEHNRLYWYRQTLGQGPEFLTYFQNEAQLEKSRLLSDRFSAERPKGSFSTLEIQRTEQGDSAMYLCASSLWSSGETQYFGPGTRLLVL.

This clonotype was found many times. The V and J genes are TRBV27 and TRBJ1-2; a possible D gene is TRBD1 (6 bases). Germline V CDR1 and CDR2: MNHEY, SMNVEV (reference sequence). CDR3 length equals 14 residues. Trimming removed 4 bases at V and 9 bases at J, with 18 bases between. As DNA, the CDR3 is TGTGCCAGCAGTTGGAGGGGGGGCGATTTGAGCTACACCTTC. It translates to CASSWRGGDLSYTF.

In this sample, this clonotype turned up many times. This chain joins TRBV5-1 and TRBJ1-1; no firm D call. Trimming took 3 bases from V and 0 from J, leaving 9 bases between them. Germline values: CDR1 SGHRS, CDR2 YFSETQ. This CDR3 spans 14 amino acids. The CDR3 DNA reads TGCGCCAGCAGCTCAGGACGGTTGAACACTGAAGCTTTCTTT. Residues: CASSSGRLNTEAFF. The complete variable domain, with remaining parts taken from reference TRBV5-1 and TRBJ1-1, reads KAGVTQTPRYLIKTRGQQVTLSCSPISGHRSVSWYQQTPGQGLQFLFEYFSETQRNKGNFPGRFSGRQFSNSRSEMNVSTLELGDSALYLCASSSGRLNTEAFFGQGTRLTVV.

This clonotype has ten or more counts. This rearrangement joins TRBV7-6 to TRBJ2-1; tentatively, D is TRBD1 (5 bases). The CDR3 has 17 residues. From germline, CDR1 is SGHVS and CDR2 FNYEAQ. Trimming stripped 4 bases from V and 5 bases from J, with 21 bases between. The CDR3 loop is CASSSEGVPPVDNEQFF. CDR3 DNA: TGTGCCAGCAGCTCAGAAGGGGTACCGCCCGTTGACAATGAGCAGTTCTTC.

Many counts were recorded for this clonotype. The gene calls are TRBV3-1 and TRBJ2-1; TRBD2 might be the D (6 bases). V was trimmed by 6 bases and J by 5 bases, leaving 20 bases between them. The CDR3 loop spans 16 amino acids. Germline V gene sequence: CDR1 LGHDT, CDR2 YNNKEL (reference sequence). In DNA form, the CDR3 reads TGTGCCAGCAGACCCGCATGGACGGGAGCTGACAATGAGCAGTTCTTC. Its translation is CASRPAWTGADNEQFF.

This clonotype showed up just a few times. The chain employs TRBV20-1 and TRBJ1-2, with D hard to call. The germline gives CDR1 DFQATT, CDR2 SNEGSKA (reference sequence). Trimming removed 4 bases at V and 7 bases at J, with 4 bases between. The CDR3 spans 9 residues. CDR3 in amino acids: CSAKVGYTF. CDR3 bases: TGCAGTGCTAAGGTTGGCTACACCTTC.

This clonotype occurred many times. This chain links TRBV5-4 with TRBJ2-3, with 10 bases fitting TRBD2. From germline, CDR1 is SGHNT and CDR2 YYREEE (reference sequence). J was trimmed by 1 base and V by 4 bases; bases with no gene match: 6. This CDR3 comprises 16 residues. The CDR3 sequence: CASSDGLAEGTDTQYF. The CDR3 DNA reads TGTGCCAGCAGCGACGGACTAGCGGAGGGCACAGATACGCAGTATTTT.

This clonotype came up many times. The chain is built from TRBV7-3 and TRBJ1-1; D gene unclear. The ends were cut back, 5 bases at V and 3 bases at J, with 10 bases in the middle. The length of the CDR3 is 13 residues. Germline loops: CDR1 SGHTA, CDR2 FQGTGA. CDR3 residues: CASSRNQYTEAFF. CDR3 DNA sequence: TGTGCCAGCAGCAGAAACCAGTACACTGAAGCTTTCTTT.

Many counts were recorded for this clonotype. The chain links TRBV28 to TRBJ2-7, with D tentatively TRBD2 (6 bases). The CDR3 loop spans 14 amino acids. CDR1 is MDHEN, CDR2 SYDVKM, per germline. V gave up 4 bases and J gave up 3 bases, with 13 bases separating them. CDR3 sequence: CASSSFSGGYEQYF. CDR3 sequence (DNA): TGTGCCAGCAGTTCCTTCTCCGGGGGCTACGAGCAGTACTTC.

At least ten counts were recorded for this clonotype. The chain has TRBV13 and TRBJ2-7; TRBD1 aligns across 9 bases. Germline lookup yields CDR1 PRHDT and CDR2 FYEKMQ (reference sequence). The CDR3 is 14 amino acids. With 6 bases clipped from V and 1 base from J, the junction kept 4 bases outside the gene matches. CDR3 in DNA: TGTGCCAGCAGTACCGGACAGGGGTCCTACGAGCAGTACTTC. This encodes CASSTGQGSYEQYF.

This clonotype was seen many times. The chain is built from TRBV7-9 and TRBJ2-5; possible D gene TRBD2, 6 bases. From germline, CDR1 is SEHNR and CDR2 FQNEAQ (reference sequence). The length of the CDR3 is 16 residues. Trimming stripped 3 bases from V and 4 bases from J, with 18 bases between. The CDR3 is CASSLGATSQAETQYF. DNA for the CDR3: TGTGCCAGCAGCTTGGGAGCGACTAGTCAAGCAGAGACCCAGTACTTC.

The chain carries TRBV12-5 and TRBJ1-3; 8 nucleotides line up with TRBD1. Unmatched junction bases numbered 7, after V lost 8 bases and J lost 4 bases. The CDR3 is 14 amino acids. Looked up from germline, CDR1 is LGHNT and CDR2 is FRNRAP. The DNA of the CDR3 is TGTGCTAGTTCGCAGGGGGCGCCCGGAAACACCATATATTTT. This sequence encodes CASSQGAPGNTIYF.

This clonotype was recorded at least ten times. The chain recombines TRBV4-2 with TRBJ1-1, with no clear D. This CDR3 region has 16 residues. Trimming left V 0 bases short and J 1 base short, with 12 bases between. Germline V gives CDR1 LGHNA, CDR2 YNFKEQ. For the CDR3, the DNA is TGTGCCAGCAGCCAAGATGGTCCCAGCCCGAACACTGAAGCTTTCTTT. Protein sequence: CASSQDGPSPNTEAFF.

With regard to this clonotype: A read error may explain this, as a much larger clone is one base away. The chain combines TRBV5-1 with TRBJ2-5; 14 nucleotides match TRBD2. The CDR3 is 15 amino acids. Per the germline V gene, CDR1 is SGHRS and CDR2 is YFSETQ. Here the CDR3 reads CVSSPRLAGGETQYF. Here the CDR3 DNA reads TGCGTCAGCAGCCCCAGACTAGCGGGAGGGGAGACCCAGTACTTC.

This clonotype was recorded many times. The chain couples TRBV28 to TRBJ2-1, with D tentatively TRBD2 (6 bases). The V gene lost 11 bases and the J gene lost 7 bases, with 12 bases spanning the gap. The CDR3 consists of 11 residues. CDR1 is MDHEN and CDR2 is SYDVKM in the germline V gene. The CDR3 region is CASKRVNEQFF. The CDR3 coding sequence is TGTGCCTCTAAGCGGGTGAATGAGCAGTTCTTC.

In its sample, this clonotype was seen many times. This chain links TRBV12-3 or TRBV12-4 with TRBJ2-1; weak D call: TRBD1 (5 bases). Deletions cut 2 bases from V and 0 bases from J, with 11 bases between. The CDR3 runs 16 residues. The CDR3 sequence: CASSLWVGRSYNEQFF. As DNA, the CDR3 is TGTGCCAGCAGTTTATGGGTGGGGCGCTCCTACAATGAGCAGTTCTTC.

This clonotype appeared many times. This chain uses TRBV3-1 with TRBJ2-1, with D possibly being TRBD2 (7 bases). Trimming took off 4 bases at V and 4 bases at J, with 14 bases between the two ends. CDR3 length equals 15 residues. From germline, CDR1 is LGHDT and CDR2 YNNKEL (reference sequence). In DNA form, the CDR3 reads TGTGCCAGCAGCCCTGGACTAGGGGGATACAATGAGCAGTTCTTC. It codes for CASSPGLGGYNEQFF.

This chain joins TRBV7-9 and TRBJ1-1; weak D call: TRBD1 (5 bases). This CDR3 has 13 amino acids. V lost 3 bases to trimming and J lost 4 bases, with 9 bases between them. The germline CDR1 and CDR2 sequences are SEHNR and FQNEAQ (reference sequence). The CDR3 bases are TGTGCCAGCAGCTTCCCGGGACCCACTGAAGCTTTCTTT. Translation: CASSFPGPTEAFF.

At least ten counts were recorded for this clonotype. V usage is TRBV5-1 and J usage is TRBJ1-6; D remains ambiguous. This CDR3 has 16 amino acids. Germline lookup yields CDR1 SGHRS and CDR2 YFSETQ. V dropped 4 bases and J dropped 9 bases, with 20 bases sitting between them. The CDR3 protein is CASSPGFAATGSPLHF. CDR3 nucleotides: TGCGCCAGCAGCCCCGGCTTTGCCGCTACGGGTTCACCCCTCCACTTT. The complete variable domain, with remaining parts taken from reference TRBV5-1 and TRBJ1-6, reads KAGVTQTPRYLIKTRGQQVTLSCSPISGHRSVSWYQQTPGQGLQFLFEYFSETQRNKGNFPGRFSGRQFSNSRSEMNVSTLELGDSALYLCASSPGFAATGSPLHFGNGTRLTVT.

This clonotype has ten or more counts. This chain joins TRBV7-2 and TRBJ1-5; D unclear. CDR3 size: 13 residues. V was pared by 0 bases and J by 7 bases, with 7 bases between. From germline, CDR1 is SGHTA and CDR2 FQGNSA. The CDR3: CASSLAGRQPQHF. Here the CDR3 DNA reads TGTGCCAGCAGCTTAGCAGGGAGGCAGCCCCAGCATTTT.

This clonotype was recorded at least ten times. This sequence joins TRBV20-1 and TRBJ1-2; unclear D gene. Trimming left V 5 bases short and J 1 base short, with 11 bases between. CDR1 is DFQATT and CDR2 is SNEGSKA in the germline V gene (reference sequence). The CDR3 extends over 13 amino acids. The DNA for the CDR3 is TGCAGTGCTCTCCTATCACTTAACTATGGCTACACCTTC. This sequence encodes CSALLSLNYGYTF.

This clonotype was seen repeatedly, ten times or more. This chain connects TRBV25-1 to TRBJ2-5; D might be TRBD1 (6 bases). Trimming stripped 5 bases from V and 0 bases from J, with 10 bases between. Germline V gives CDR1 MGHDK, CDR2 SYGVNS. The CDR3 is 14 residues long. The CDR3: CASSLHRDQETQYF. For the CDR3, the DNA is TGTGCCAGCAGTCTCCACAGGGACCAAGAGACCCAGTACTTC.

This clonotype was seen ten or more times. This chain connects TRBV9 to TRBJ2-3, with a weak D call TRBD2 (6 bases). Trimming took 4 bases from V and 0 from J, leaving 15 bases between them. Germline lookup yields CDR1 SGDLS and CDR2 YYNGEE. This CDR3 has 16 residues. The CDR3 sequence: CASSPYLRGSTDTQYF. In DNA, the CDR3 is TGTGCCAGCAGCCCCTATCTCCGGGGGAGCACAGATACGCAGTATTTT.

This clonotype was seen repeatedly, ten times or more. This chain links TRBV3-1 with TRBJ2-4, with 8 bases fitting TRBD2. The CDR3 sequence is 12 residues long. Germline values: CDR1 LGHDT, CDR2 YNNKEL (reference sequence). V lost 1 base and J lost 12; bases outside the gene matches: 2. CDR3 bases: TGTGCCAGCAGCCAAGCAGCGGGAGATCAGTACTTC. Translation: CASSQAAGDQYF.

This clonotype was counted at least ten times. This chain uses TRBV11-1 with TRBJ2-5; the D gene is possibly TRBD1 (5 bases). The germline V gene has CDR1 SGHAT and CDR2 FQDESV (reference sequence). V was clipped by 9 bases and J by 2 bases, with 7 bases between them. The CDR3 has 11 amino acids. CDR3 amino acids: CASRTQETQYF. The CDR3 coding sequence is TGTGCCAGTCGGACACAAGAGACCCAGTACTTC. Supplemented by reference TRBV11-1 and TRBJ2-5, the full variable domain reads EAEVAQSPRYKITEKSQAVAFWCDPISGHATLYWYRQILGQGPELLVQFQDESVVDDSQLPKDRFSAERLKGVDSTLKIQPAELGDSAMYLCASRTQETQYFGPGTRLLVL.

This clonotype was observed many times. The rearrangement joins TRBV10-3 to TRBJ2-2; TRBD1 aligns across 8 bases. Losses at the gene ends were 4 bases for V and 7 bases for J; bases not matched to a gene: 8. In germline, CDR1 is ENHRY, CDR2 SYGVKD. The CDR3 consists of 15 residues. The CDR3 region has the DNA TGTGCCATCAGTGGGCAACAGGGGGTGAACGGGGAGCTGTTTTTT. Residues: CAISGQQGVNGELFF.

This sequence joins TRBV5-8 and TRBJ1-5; maybe TRBD1 (6 bases). Trimming shortened V by 8 bases and J by 1 base, and 22 bases separated the two germline ends. Germline V gene sequence: CDR1 SGHTS, CDR2 YDEGEE. CDR3 size: 17 residues. CDR3 sequence (DNA): TGTGCCAGGGGCCCCGGGCCAGGGGTTTTAAGCAATCAGCCCCAGCATTTT. Encoded protein: CARGPGPGVLSNQPQHF.

This clonotype has at least ten counts. The V and J genes are TRBV5-1 and TRBJ2-3, with 10 bases that match TRBD2. Unmatched junction bases numbered 5, after V lost 0 bases and J lost 4 bases. The CDR3 is 16 amino acids. Germline CDR1 is SGHRS and CDR2 is YFSETQ. In DNA, the CDR3 is TGCGCCAGCAGCTTGGTGGCTAGCGGGAGTCCAGATACGCAGTATTTT. Encoded protein: CASSLVASGSPDTQYF.